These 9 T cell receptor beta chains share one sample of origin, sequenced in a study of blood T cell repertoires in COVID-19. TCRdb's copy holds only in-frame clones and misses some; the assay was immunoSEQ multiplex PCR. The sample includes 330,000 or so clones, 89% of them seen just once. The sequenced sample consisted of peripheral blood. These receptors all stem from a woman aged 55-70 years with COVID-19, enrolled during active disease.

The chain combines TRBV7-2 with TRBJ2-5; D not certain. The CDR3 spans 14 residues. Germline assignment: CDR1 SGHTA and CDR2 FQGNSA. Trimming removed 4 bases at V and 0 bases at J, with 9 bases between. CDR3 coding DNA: TGTGCCAGCAGCTCGTGGGCAGACCAAGAGACCCAGTACTTC. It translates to CASSSWADQETQYF. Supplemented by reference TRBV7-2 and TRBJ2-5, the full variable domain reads GAGVSQSPSNKVTEKGKDVELRCDPISGHTALYWYRQSLGQGLEFLIYFQGNSAPDKSGLPSDRFSAERTGGSVSTLTIQRTQQEDSAVYLCASSSWADQETQYFGPGTRLLVL.

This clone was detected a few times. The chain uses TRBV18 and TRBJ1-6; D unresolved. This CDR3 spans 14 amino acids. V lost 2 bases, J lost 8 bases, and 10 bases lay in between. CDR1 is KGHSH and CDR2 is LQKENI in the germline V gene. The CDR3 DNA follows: TGTGCCAGCTCACCAAGATCCGGGGATTCACCCCTCCACTTT. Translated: CASSPRSGDSPLHF.

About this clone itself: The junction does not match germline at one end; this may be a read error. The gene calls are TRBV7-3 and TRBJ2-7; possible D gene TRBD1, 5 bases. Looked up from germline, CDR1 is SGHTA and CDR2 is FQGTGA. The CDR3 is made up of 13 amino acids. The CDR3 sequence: CASSLTPGYEQYF. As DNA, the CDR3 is TGTGCCAGCAGTTTAACCCCAGGGTACGAGCAGTACTTC.

DNA of the CDR3: TGTGCCAGCTCCCGGAAAGGAGTCTCCTACAATGAGCAGTTCTTC. Translation: CASSRKGVSYNEQFF. The chain recombines TRBV27 with TRBJ2-1; D is undetermined. In germline, CDR1 is MNHEY, CDR2 SMNVEV (reference sequence). The CDR3 extends over 15 amino acids. Trimming took off 8 bases at V and 0 bases at J, with 14 bases between the two ends.

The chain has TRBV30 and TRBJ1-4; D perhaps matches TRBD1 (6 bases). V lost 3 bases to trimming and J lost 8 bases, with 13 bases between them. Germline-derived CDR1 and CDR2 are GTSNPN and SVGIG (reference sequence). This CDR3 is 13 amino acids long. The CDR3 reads CAWSIQGGEKLFF. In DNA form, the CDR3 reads TGTGCCTGGAGCATACAGGGTGGAGAAAAACTGTTTTTT. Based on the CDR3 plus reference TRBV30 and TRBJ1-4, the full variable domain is SQTIHQWPATLVQPVGSPLSLECTVEGTSNPNLYWYRQAAGRGLQLLFYSVGIGQISSEVPQNLSASRPQDRQFILSSKKLLLSDSGFYLCAWSIQGGEKLFFGSGTQLSVL.

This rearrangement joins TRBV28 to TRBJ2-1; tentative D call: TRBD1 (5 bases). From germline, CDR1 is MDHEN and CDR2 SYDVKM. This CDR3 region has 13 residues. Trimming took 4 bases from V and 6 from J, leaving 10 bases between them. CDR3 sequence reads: CASSWGIRNEQFF. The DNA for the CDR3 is TGTGCCAGCAGTTGGGGCATTCGCAATGAGCAGTTCTTC.

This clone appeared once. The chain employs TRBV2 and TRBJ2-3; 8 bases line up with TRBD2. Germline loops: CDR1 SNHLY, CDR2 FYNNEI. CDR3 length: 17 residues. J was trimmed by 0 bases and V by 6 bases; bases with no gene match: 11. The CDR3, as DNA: TGTGCCAGCAGGGCGCGGGCGGGGGGTGCTAGCACAGATACGCAGTATTTT. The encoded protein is CASRARAGGASTDTQYF.

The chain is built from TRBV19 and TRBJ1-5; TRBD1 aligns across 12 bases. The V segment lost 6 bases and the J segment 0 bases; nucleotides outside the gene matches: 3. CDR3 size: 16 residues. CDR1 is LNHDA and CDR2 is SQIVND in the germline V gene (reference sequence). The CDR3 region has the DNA TGTGCCAGTAGGGGACAGGGGGCCCTTAGCAATCAGCCCCAGCATTTT. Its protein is CASRGQGALSNQPQHF.

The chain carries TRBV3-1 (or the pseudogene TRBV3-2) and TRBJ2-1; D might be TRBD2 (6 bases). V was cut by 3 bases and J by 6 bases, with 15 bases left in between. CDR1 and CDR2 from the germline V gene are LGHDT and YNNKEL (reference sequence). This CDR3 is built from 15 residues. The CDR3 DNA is TGTGCCAGCAGCCAGAAGGTTAAGGGACTCAATGAGCAGTTCTTC. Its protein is CASSQKVKGLNEQFF.